Listed here are 5 T cell receptor beta chains from one sample, sequenced in a study of T-cell memory formation after mild COVID-19. TCRdb ran MiXCR on the 5' RACE reads and lists one entry per CDR3 protein. The sample shows around 390,000 distinct CDR3 sequences, 16% of them seen only once. The sample comprised PBMCs or a T cell subset sorted from them (not recorded which). These receptors all stem from a man aged 18 to 35 who had mild COVID-19 (a few samples of this study predate the infection). Cell type and time point are not known.

This chain uses TRBV18 with TRBJ2-5, with D perhaps assigned TRBD1 or TRBD2 (5 bases each). Trimming took off 2 bases at V and 1 base at J, with 14 bases between the two ends. CDR1 and CDR2 from the germline V gene are KGHSH and LQKENI. The CDR3 length is 16 residues. In nucleotides, the CDR3 is TGTGCCAGCTCACCAAGAAACCGGGGCCTCCAAGAGACCCAGTACTTC. Its protein is CASSPRNRGLQETQYF. Using reference TRBV18 and TRBJ2-5 for the parts outside the CDR3, the full variable domain is NAGVMQNPRHLVRRRGQEARLRCSPMKGHSHVYWYRQLPEEGLKFMVYLQKENIIDESGMPKERFSAEFPKEGPSILRIQQVVRGDSAAYFCASSPRNRGLQETQYFGPGTRLLVL.

This clonotype was seen only a few times. This sequence joins TRBV7-9 and TRBJ2-7, with D perhaps TRBD1 (5 bases). With 4 bases removed from V and 2 bases from J, the gap between germline ends came to 15 bases. The CDR3 contains 15 residues. Germline-derived CDR1 and CDR2 are SEHNR and FQNEAQ (reference sequence). The CDR3 DNA sequence: TGTGCCAGCAGCTCCGTAGGGGCGCCTGCCTACGAGCAGTACGTC. It is translated as CASSSVGAPAYEQYV.

The chain links TRBV7-9 to TRBJ2-7; the D is unclear. The ends were cut back, 1 base at V and 6 bases at J, with 10 bases in the middle. CDR3 length: 13 residues. Germline V gene lookup returns CDR1 SEHNR and CDR2 FQNEAQ (reference sequence). Here the CDR3 DNA reads TGTGCCAGCAGCTTAGAGGGCATGGGCGAGCAGTACTTC. Amino acid sequence: CASSLEGMGEQYF.

The chain joins TRBV15 to TRBJ2-6; D not certain. Trimming removed 6 bases from V and 2 bases from J, with 5 bases in between. The length of the CDR3 is 13 residues. From germline, CDR1 is LNHNV and CDR2 YYDKDF (reference sequence). The CDR3, as DNA: TGTGCCACCAGGTCCCCTGGGGCCAACGTCCTGACTTTC. Translating gives CATRSPGANVLTF.

J is TRBJ2-1 and V is TRBV7-2, with D unclear. This CDR3 comprises 14 residues. V was cut by 1 base and J by 5 bases, with 9 bases left in between. From germline, CDR1 is SGHTA and CDR2 FQGNSA. CDR3 sequence reads: CASSLELRNNEQFF. As DNA, the CDR3 is TGTGCCAGCAGCTTAGAATTGCGGAACAATGAGCAGTTCTTC.